This paragraph covers one TCR beta chain sequence. The data were taken from a study of blood T cell repertoires in COVID-19. The assay was immunoSEQ multiplex PCR, and TCRdb's table has in-frame clones only and misses some. The sample lists 90,000 or so clones; almost 90% were seen once. Germline lookup yields CDR1 SGHTA and CDR2 FQGNSA. The CDR3 contains 16 residues. Germline trimming cut 0 bases from V and 4 bases from J; bases unmatched to any gene: 4. Sequences were obtained from peripheral blood. The TCR sequence derives from a woman older than 75 with active or convalescent COVID-19. The chain combines TRBV7-2 with TRBJ2-3; 10 bases map to TRBD2. CDR3 DNA: TGTGCCAGCAGCTTAGCCCCAGCGGGGGGGGCAGATACGCAGTATTTT. Amino acids: CASSLAPAGGADTQYF.